The 3 T cell receptor beta chains below come from one sample, sequenced in a study of beta chain features in type 1 diabetes. cDNA synthesis used the whole RNA isolate, giving expressed TCRB sequences. Method: immunoSEQ multiplex PCR; TCRdb's copy keeps in-frame clones and lacks some. The data show hundreds of thousands of clones, 10% to 15% seen once. Material for sequencing was naive CD4+ T cells from blood. The receptors were sampled from a man between 18 and 35 years old in good health.

In this sample, this clone turned up a few times. The CDR3 reads CASSAGTSTDTQYF. CDR3 nucleotides: TGTGCCAGCAGTGCTGGTACTAGCACAGATACGCAGTATTTT. The gene calls are TRBV6-4 and TRBJ2-3; no definite D call. The CDR3 extends over 14 amino acids. Deletions cut 4 bases from V and 0 bases from J, with 8 bases between. Germline CDR1 is MRHNA and CDR2 is SNTAGT.

The chain is built from TRBV27 and TRBJ2-7, with D possibly being TRBD2 (6 bases). V lost 3 bases and J lost 3, with 9 bases in between. CDR3 length: 13 amino acids. From germline, CDR1 is MNHEY and CDR2 SMNVEV (reference sequence). The CDR3 DNA reads TGTGCCAGCAGTTTCGGGGGTGGCTACGAGCAGTACTTC. Protein: CASSFGGGYEQYF.

The gene calls are TRBV19 and TRBJ2-1; unclear D gene. The CDR3 covers 11 residues. The V end was cut by 3 bases, the J end by 9 bases, with 6 bases between. Germline lookup yields CDR1 LNHDA and CDR2 SQIVND (reference sequence). The CDR3 reads CASSIEAEQFF. Written as DNA, the CDR3 is TGTGCCAGTAGTATTGAGGCTGAGCAGTTCTTC.